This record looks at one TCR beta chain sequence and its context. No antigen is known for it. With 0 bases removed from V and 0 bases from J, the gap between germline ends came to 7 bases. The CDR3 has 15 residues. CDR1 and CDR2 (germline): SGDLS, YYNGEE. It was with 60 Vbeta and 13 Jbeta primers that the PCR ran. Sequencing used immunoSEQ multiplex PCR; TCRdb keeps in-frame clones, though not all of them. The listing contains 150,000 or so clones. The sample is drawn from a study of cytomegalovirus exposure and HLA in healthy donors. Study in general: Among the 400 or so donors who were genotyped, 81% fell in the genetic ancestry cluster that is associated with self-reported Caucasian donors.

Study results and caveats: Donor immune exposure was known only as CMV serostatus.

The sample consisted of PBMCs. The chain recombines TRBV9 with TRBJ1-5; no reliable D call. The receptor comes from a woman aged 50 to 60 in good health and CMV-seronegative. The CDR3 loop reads CASSVEADSNQPQHF. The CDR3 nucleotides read TGTGCCAGCAGCGTAGAAGCGGATAGCAATCAGCCCCAGCATTTT.